The clone carrying this T cell receptor (beta chain) showed up many times. The sorted libraries drew on 900,000 to 1,000,000 T cells that were CD4+ or CD8+. The length of the CDR3 is 14 residues. Germline CDR1 and CDR2: SGHRS and YFSETQ. V was pared by 2 bases and J by 5 bases, with 13 bases between. The sample originates from a study of neurological immune-mediated disorders. MiXCR, applied by TCRdb to the 5' RACE reads, yields one record per CDR3 protein. The sample includes around 30,000 distinct CDR3 sequences, under 5% seen only once; the top ten take about 23%. The V call is TRBV5-1, the J call TRBJ1-2, with D maybe TRBD1 (5 bases). Specimen: CD4+ T cells from blood. The clonotype originates from a woman aged 35 to 49 in good health. CDR3 in DNA: TGCGCCAGCAGCTTCGTCCAGGGAGGGTATGGCTACACCTTC. Translated: CASSFVQGGYGYTF.